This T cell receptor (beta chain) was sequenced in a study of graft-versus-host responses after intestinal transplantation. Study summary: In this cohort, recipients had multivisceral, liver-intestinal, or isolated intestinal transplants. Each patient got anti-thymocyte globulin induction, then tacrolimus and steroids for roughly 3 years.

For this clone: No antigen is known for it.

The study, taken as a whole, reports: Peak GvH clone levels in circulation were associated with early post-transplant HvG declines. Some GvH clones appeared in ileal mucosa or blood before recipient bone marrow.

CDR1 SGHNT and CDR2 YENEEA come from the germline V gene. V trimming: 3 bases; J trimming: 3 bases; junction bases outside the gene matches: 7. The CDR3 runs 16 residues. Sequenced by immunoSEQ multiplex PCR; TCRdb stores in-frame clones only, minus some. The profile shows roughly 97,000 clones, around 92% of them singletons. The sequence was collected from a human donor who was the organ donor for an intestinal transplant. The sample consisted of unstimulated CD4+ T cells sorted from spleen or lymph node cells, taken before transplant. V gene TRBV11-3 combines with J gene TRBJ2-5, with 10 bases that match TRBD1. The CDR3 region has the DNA TGTGCCAGCAGCTTGGGGACGGGGACAGGGGAAGAGACCCAGTACTTC. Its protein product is CASSLGTGTGEETQYF.